One sample yielded the 28 T cell receptor beta chains listed below, sequenced in a study of blood T cell repertoires in COVID-19. The table came from immunoSEQ multiplex PCR; TCRdb's copy has only in-frame clones and leaves some out. The table has approximately 260,000 clones, around 87% seen once. The sequenced sample consisted of peripheral blood. These receptor sequences come from a man aged 60 to 75 who had recovered from COVID-19.

The V gene is TRBV19, the J gene TRBJ1-5; tentatively, D is TRBD1 (5 bases). With 3 bases removed from V and 0 bases from J, the gap between germline ends came to 9 bases. Looked up from germline, CDR1 is LNHDA and CDR2 is SQIVND (reference sequence). The CDR3 loop spans 15 amino acids. The CDR3 nucleotides are TGTGCCAGTAGTATGGCAGGGTTTAGCAATCAGCCCCAGCATTTT. This translates into CASSMAGFSNQPQHF.

The V gene is TRBV19, the J gene TRBJ1-6; tentatively, D is TRBD1 (6 bases). Germline-derived CDR1 and CDR2 are LNHDA and SQIVND (reference sequence). The V end lost 5 bases, the J end lost 8 bases, and 13 bases lay between the germline ends. The CDR3 runs to 14 residues. For the CDR3, the DNA is TGTGCCAGTAGTCCCCGAACAGGGTATTCACCCCTCCACTTT. It codes for CASSPRTGYSPLHF.

V is TRBV10-3 and J is TRBJ2-7; possible D gene TRBD1, 6 bases. This CDR3 spans 13 amino acids. The germline V gene has CDR1 ENHRY and CDR2 SYGVKD. Between the trimmed V and J ends, which lost 4 bases and 6 bases, there was a span of 13 bases. CDR3 bases: TGTGCCATCAGTGTCAACAGGGTGAGCGAGCAGTACTTC. This sequence encodes CAISVNRVSEQYF.

This clone has a handful of counts. The chain links TRBV9 to TRBJ2-2, with D perhaps TRBD2 (5 bases). This CDR3 is built from 13 residues. V lost 0 bases and J 7 bases, leaving 7 bases between the germline ends. CDR1 is SGDLS, CDR2 YYNGEE, per germline. CDR3 sequence reads: CASSVGGFGELFF. The CDR3 DNA sequence: TGTGCCAGCAGCGTAGGAGGGTTCGGGGAGCTGTTTTTT.

The genes are TRBV5-1 and TRBJ2-7; TRBD1 matches at 9 bases. Germline trimming cut 2 bases from V and 6 bases from J; bases unmatched to any gene: 6. This CDR3 comprises 14 residues. Germline-derived CDR1 and CDR2 are SGHRS and YFSETQ. CDR3 sequence: CASSFGTGWSEQYF. CDR3 coding DNA: TGCGCCAGCAGCTTTGGGACAGGGTGGAGCGAGCAGTACTTC.

CDR3 in DNA: TGTGCCAGCAGCTTGACAGGGAGCAATCAGCCCCAGCATTTT. This translates into CASSLTGSNQPQHF. The genes are TRBV5-4 and TRBJ1-5, with D possibly TRBD1 on 6 matching bases. CDR3 size: 14 residues. V was trimmed by 1 base and J by 1 base, leaving 6 bases between them. Per the germline V gene, CDR1 is SGHNT and CDR2 is YYREEE (reference sequence).

The V call is TRBV24-1, the J call TRBJ2-2; D not certain. The V gene's germline CDR1 is KGHDR and CDR2 SFDVKD. CDR3 size: 15 residues. V was shortened by 3 bases and J by 2 bases, with 9 bases between the two germline ends. CDR3 region: CATSDGGLNTGELFF. The CDR3, as DNA: TGTGCCACCAGTGATGGCGGTCTAAACACCGGGGAGCTGTTTTTT.

This clone was detected once. The CDR3 is CASSVGRGGYSPLHF. Written as DNA, the CDR3 is TGTGCCAGCAGCGTTGGCAGGGGTGGTTATTCACCCCTCCACTTT. The rearrangement uses TRBV9 and TRBJ1-6; the D gene is possibly TRBD1 (6 bases). From germline, CDR1 is SGDLS and CDR2 YYNGEE. With 2 bases removed from V and 8 bases from J, the gap between germline ends came to 14 bases. The CDR3 covers 15 residues.

The genes are TRBV11-2 and TRBJ1-2; 11 bases fit TRBD1. CDR3 length: 17 residues. Germline CDR1 and CDR2: SGHAT and FQNNGV. J gave up 7 bases and V 5 bases, and 15 bases lay outside the gene matches. CDR3 nucleotide sequence: TGTGCCAGCAGCCACTTTAGAGGGGACAGGGGGGACGTTGGCTACACCTTC. It translates to CASSHFRGDRGDVGYTF.

V and J are TRBV5-1 and TRBJ2-7; D might be TRBD2 (5 bases). The CDR3 covers 15 residues. V was cut by 6 bases and J by 4 bases, with 20 bases left in between. The germline gives CDR1 SGHRS, CDR2 YFSETQ. CDR3 sequence: CASNRGGQAEYEQYF. The DNA for the CDR3 is TGCGCCAGCAACCGCGGCGGGCAGGCGGAGTACGAGCAGTACTTC.

The chain is built from TRBV3-1 (or the pseudogene TRBV3-2) and TRBJ1-2; possible D gene TRBD1, 6 bases. Between the trimmed V and J ends, which lost 4 bases and 2 bases, there was a span of 14 bases. Germline values: CDR1 LGHDT, CDR2 YNNKEL (reference sequence). This CDR3 has 15 residues. CDR3 in DNA: TGTGCCAGCAGCCCCCTGGAGACAGGAAACTATGGCTACACCTTC. This gives the protein CASSPLETGNYGYTF.

This clone turned up a few times. Here the CDR3 DNA reads TGTGCCAGCAGTTTCGCGGGGATCACCGGGGAGCTGTTTTTT. Translating it yields CASSFAGITGELFF. The chain links TRBV28 to TRBJ2-2, with D possibly TRBD2 on 6 matching bases. This CDR3 region has 14 residues. The V and J ends lost 3 bases and 4 bases respectively, with 9 bases between them. Germline V gene data show CDR1 as MDHEN and CDR2 as SYDVKM.

The rearrangement joins TRBV6-6 to TRBJ1-4; D is ambiguous. CDR3 length: 12 amino acids. The V end was cut by 6 bases, the J end by 5 bases, with 7 bases between. Germline-derived CDR1 and CDR2 are MNHNY and SVGAGI (reference sequence). Written as DNA, the CDR3 is TGTGCCAGCAGGGGCGGGAATGAAAAACTGTTTTTT. Protein sequence: CASRGGNEKLFF.

This clone was counted once. This rearrangement joins TRBV28 to TRBJ2-5; perhaps TRBD2 as D (5 bases). Trimming pared 7 bases from V and 9 bases from J, leaving 18 bases between. The CDR3 loop spans 13 amino acids. CDR1 is MDHEN and CDR2 is SYDVKM in the germline V gene. The CDR3: CASTASRPWAQYF. The CDR3 nucleotides are TGTGCCAGCACCGCTAGCCGACCGTGGGCCCAGTACTTC.

The count of this clone is one. The chain recombines TRBV12-3 or TRBV12-4 with TRBJ2-3, with D perhaps TRBD2 (5 bases). Trimming removed 1 base from V and 5 bases from J, with 7 bases in between. The CDR3 contains 13 residues. CDR3 region: CASSLVRVDTQYF. Here the CDR3 DNA reads TGTGCCAGCAGTTTAGTGCGGGTAGATACGCAGTATTTT.

The chain employs TRBV7-8 and TRBJ1-5, with a weak D call TRBD1 (6 bases). CDR1 SGHVS and CDR2 FQNEAQ come from the germline V gene. The CDR3 has 16 residues. V lost 0 bases, J lost 5 bases, and 14 bases lay in between. The CDR3 bases are TGTGCCAGCAGCTTAGCGAGGGTACAGGGAGATCAGCCCCAGCATTTT. Translating gives CASSLARVQGDQPQHF.

The gene calls are TRBV5-1 and TRBJ1-2; TRBD1 matches at 7 bases. V was clipped by 4 bases and J by 0 bases; unmatched bases: 9. The CDR3 sequence is 16 residues long. Germline V gene data show CDR1 as SGHRS and CDR2 as YFSETQ. The DNA of the CDR3 is TGCGCCAGCAGCCAACAGACAGGGCTTGCTAACTATGGCTACACCTTC. Translated, it gives CASSQQTGLANYGYTF.

This chain joins TRBV3-1 (or the pseudogene TRBV3-2) and TRBJ2-6, with TRBD2 matching 14 bases. V shed 6 bases, J shed 0 bases, and the junction held 16 bases outside the gene matches. In germline, CDR1 is LGHDT, CDR2 YNNKEL (reference sequence). This CDR3 is built from 22 residues. The CDR3 bases are TGTGCCAGCAGGAGAGGGGCGACCGGGACTAGCGGGGGCCGCTCTGGGGCCAACGTCCTGACTTTC. This codes for CASRRGATGTSGGRSGANVLTF.

This chain uses TRBV3-1 (or the pseudogene TRBV3-2) with TRBJ2-2; the D gene is possibly TRBD2 (5 bases). Germline CDR1 LGHDT, CDR2 YNNKEL (reference sequence). The CDR3 extends over 14 amino acids. Trimming cost V 6 bases and J 3 bases, with 11 bases left between them. The CDR3 DNA reads TGTGCCAGCAGGGCCGGGGTCTACACCGGGGAGCTGTTTTTT. Amino acids: CASRAGVYTGELFF.

The chain combines TRBV25-1 with TRBJ1-1; 10 positions agree with TRBD1. Germline loops: CDR1 MGHDK, CDR2 SYGVNS. After removal of 4 bases from V and 3 bases from J, the junction contained 5 bases not matched to a gene. This CDR3 comprises 15 residues. DNA of the CDR3: TGTGCCAGCAGTGCCCCGGACAGGGGGGACACTGAAGCTTTCTTT. Encoded protein: CASSAPDRGDTEAFF.

The chain carries TRBV18 and TRBJ2-1, with 11 bases identical to TRBD2. The CDR3 runs to 16 residues. Germline trimming cut 1 base from V and 7 bases from J; bases unmatched to any gene: 6. Germline values: CDR1 KGHSH, CDR2 LQKENI. CDR3 bases: TGTGCCAGCTCACCACTAGCGGGGGGGCCATGGAATGAGCAGTTCTTC. Its translation: CASSPLAGGPWNEQFF.

This clone has just a few counts. V usage is TRBV29-1 and J usage is TRBJ2-7; no clear D. V shed 3 bases and J shed 1 base, with 4 bases lying between them. The CDR3 contains 11 residues. From germline, CDR1 is SQVTM and CDR2 ANQGSEA. This chain's CDR3 is CSVERSYEQYF. DNA of the CDR3: TGCAGCGTTGAGAGGTCCTACGAGCAGTACTTC.

The chain links TRBV5-1 to TRBJ2-3; 8 nucleotides align to TRBD1. The CDR3 is 15 residues long. Losses at the gene ends were 4 bases for V and 0 bases for J; bases not matched to a gene: 4. Looked up from germline, CDR1 is SGHRS and CDR2 is YFSETQ. CDR3 sequence: CASSRRDRSTDTQYF. CDR3 DNA: TGCGCCAGCAGCCGGCGGGACAGGAGCACAGATACGCAGTATTTT.

The rearrangement uses TRBV29-1 and TRBJ2-1; tentative D call: TRBD1 (6 bases). This CDR3 region has 13 residues. Germline CDR1 SQVTM, CDR2 ANQGSEA. The V gene lost 5 bases and the J gene lost 10 bases, with 18 bases spanning the gap. The CDR3 protein is CSVRKQGFGEQFF. CDR3 DNA: TGCAGCGTTAGAAAACAGGGTTTTGGCGAGCAGTTCTTC.

This rearrangement joins TRBV3-1 (or the pseudogene TRBV3-2) to TRBJ1-1; the match to TRBD1 covers 11 bases. CDR3 length: 13 amino acids. Germline CDR1 and CDR2: LGHDT and YNNKEL (reference sequence). V was pared by 5 bases and J by 6 bases, with 2 bases of the junction left unmatched. CDR3 in DNA: TGTGCCAGCAGCGGGACAGGGGGAGCTGAAGCTTTCTTT. This translates into CASSGTGGAEAFF.

This rearrangement joins TRBV11-2 to TRBJ2-4, with D possibly TRBD1 on 6 matching bases. Trimming cost V 4 bases and J 6 bases, with 13 bases left between them. Germline loops: CDR1 SGHAT, CDR2 FQNNGV. This CDR3 contains 14 residues. For the CDR3, the DNA is TGTGCCAGCAGCTCCCGGGACAACACAAACATTCAGTACTTC. As protein: CASSSRDNTNIQYF.

V gene TRBV25-1 combines with J gene TRBJ2-1, with a possible D match to TRBD2 (5 bases). With 5 bases removed from V and 9 bases from J, the gap between germline ends came to 17 bases. Germline V gives CDR1 MGHDK, CDR2 SYGVNS. The CDR3 is 14 amino acids. The CDR3 nucleotides read TGTGCCAGCAGTAACCTCAAGCCGGGAAGTGAGCAGTTCTTC. Translating it yields CASSNLKPGSEQFF.

The chain couples TRBV19 to TRBJ1-5; 7 bases line up with TRBD1. Germline V gene data show CDR1 as LNHDA and CDR2 as SQIVND (reference sequence). This CDR3 has 13 amino acids. Trimming removed 9 bases from V and 6 bases from J; junction bases left unmatched: 8. The CDR3 here is CASQTGTGQPQHF. In DNA form, the CDR3 reads TGTGCCAGCCAGACAGGGACGGGTCAGCCCCAGCATTTT. Complete variable domain (other parts from reference TRBV19 and TRBJ1-5): DGGITQSPKYLFRKEGQNVTLSCEQNLNHDAMYWYRQDPGQGLRLIYYSQIVNDFQKGDIAEGYSVSREKKESFPLTVTSAQKNPTAFYLCASQTGTGQPQHFGDGTRLSIL.